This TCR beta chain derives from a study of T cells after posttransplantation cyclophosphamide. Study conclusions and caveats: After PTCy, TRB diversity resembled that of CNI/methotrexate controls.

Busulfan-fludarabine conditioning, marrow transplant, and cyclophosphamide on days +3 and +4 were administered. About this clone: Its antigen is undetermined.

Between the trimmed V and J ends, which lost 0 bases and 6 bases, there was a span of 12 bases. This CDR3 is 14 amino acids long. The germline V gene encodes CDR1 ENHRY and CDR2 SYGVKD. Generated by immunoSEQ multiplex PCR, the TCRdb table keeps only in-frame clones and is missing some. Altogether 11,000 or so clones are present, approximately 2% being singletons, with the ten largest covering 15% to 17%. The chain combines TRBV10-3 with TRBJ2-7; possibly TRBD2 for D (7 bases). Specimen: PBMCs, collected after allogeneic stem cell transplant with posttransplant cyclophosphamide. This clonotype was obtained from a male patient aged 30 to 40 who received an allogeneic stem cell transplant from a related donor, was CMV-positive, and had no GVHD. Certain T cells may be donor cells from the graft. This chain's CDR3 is CAISESGGVGEQYF. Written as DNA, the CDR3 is TGTGCCATCAGTGAGTCAGGGGGGGTTGGCGAGCAGTACTTC.